This TCR beta chain was captured in a study of CD8 T cells in ankylosing spondylitis. One entry per CDR3 protein, called by TCRdb with MiXCR from the 5' RACE reads. The sample holds under 300,000 distinct CDR3 sequences, 15% to 20% seen once. From germline, CDR1 is GTSNPN and CDR2 SVGIG (reference sequence). Trimming pared 6 bases from V and 4 bases from J, leaving 7 bases between. The CDR3 has 11 amino acids. The chain combines TRBV30 with TRBJ2-1, with D unclear. Sequenced: blood, either unsorted or a sorted T cell fraction (not recorded which). The sequence derives from a male donor with ankylosing spondylitis or in good health (not recorded which). The CDR3 region is CACLGYNEQFF. DNA of the CDR3: TGTGCCTGTCTGGGGTACAATGAGCAGTTCTTC.